This section outlines one TCR beta chain sequence together with its context. This record belongs to a study of blood T cell repertoires in COVID-19. Authors' methods: It was from reference gene primer amplification that nucleated cell counts were estimated. Method: immunoSEQ multiplex PCR; TCRdb's copy keeps in-frame clones and lacks some. V, J and clone size derive from that table, while D and trimming were established from the DNA sequence. The sample consists of about 180,000 clones, about 88% of them appearing once. All enrollees were about 18 to 89 years old and from 20 to 25 US areas. Self-reported history from a screening survey and questionnaire set each donor's cohort. Germline V CDR1 and CDR2: MRHNA, SNTAGT. CDR3 size: 14 residues. Trimming removed 6 bases at V and 15 bases at J, with 24 bases between.

The sequencing sample was made of PBMCs or T cells enriched from blood (not recorded which). The sequence was collected from a young woman who had recovered from COVID-19. The chain recombines TRBV6-4 with TRBJ2-1; D perhaps matches TRBD2 (6 bases). The CDR3 region is CASREEGVLSHMFF. CDR3 bases: TGTGCCAGCAGGGAGGAGGGAGTTCTTTCACACATGTTCTTC.